These T cell receptor beta chains were read from a single sample in a study of cytotoxic CD8 clonotypes in ibrutinib-treated CLL. The repertoire was sequenced with immunoSEQ multiplex PCR; TCRdb's copy has only in-frame clones and lacks some. The table lists a few hundred thousand clones, almost 80% of them singletons. The source material was PBMCs, sampled before ibrutinib treatment. The receptors stem from a human donor with chronic lymphocytic leukemia. The CDR3 runs from the conserved cysteine through the conserved F or W. Each record gives: CDR3 protein, CDR3 DNA, J gene, V gene, D gene, clone size. A D gene is named only where the DNA matches it firmly. Clone sizes are given selectively: once, few, many, or a class where the clone is expanded.

CASSQQGSYEQYF	TGTGCCAGCAGCCAACAGGGCTCCTACGAGCAGTACTTC	TRBJ2-7	TRBV5-4	-	-
CASSSLGSGYTEAFF	TGTGCCAGCAGCTCCCTTGGTTCGGGGTACACTGAAGCTTTCTTT	TRBJ1-1	TRBV7-9	-	-
CASSLILTYEQYF	TGTGCCAGCAGTTTAATTCTGACCTACGAGCAGTACTTC	TRBJ2-7	TRBV28	-	-
CASSELRGGTQYF	TGCGCCAGCAGTGAGCTCAGGGGAGGGACCCAGTACTTC	TRBJ2-5	TRBV10-2	-	-
CASSPTMREGGKLFF	TGTGCCAGCAGTCCAACAATGAGGGAGGGCGGAAAACTGTTTTTT	TRBJ1-4	TRBV25-1	-	-
CASPQVIARGPYEQYF	TGTGCCAGCCCCCAGGTAATTGCCAGGGGCCCCTACGAGCAGTACTTC	TRBJ2-7	TRBV28	-	-
CASSVGPRGDTQYF	TGTGCCAGCAGCGTAGGTCCCCGTGGGGATACGCAGTATTTT	TRBJ2-3	TRBV9	-	-
CASSLWAGLGSDEQFF	TGTGCCAGCAGTTTATGGGCGGGGTTGGGCAGCGATGAGCAGTTCTTC	TRBJ2-1	TRBV28	-	-
CASSYTSGREYF	TGTGCCAGCAGTTATACCAGCGGGAGGGAGTACTTC	TRBJ2-7	TRBV25-1	TRBD2	-
CASRPSLAGEETQYF	TGTGCCAGCAGACCCTCTCTAGCGGGAGAGGAGACCCAGTACTTC	TRBJ2-5	TRBV2	TRBD2	-
CAISGLKDYGYTF	TGTGCCATCAGTGGGTTAAAGGACTATGGCTACACCTTC	TRBJ1-2	TRBV10-3	-	-
CASSGGQIHYGYTF	TGTGCCAGCAGTGGAGGACAGATCCACTATGGCTACACCTTC	TRBJ1-2	TRBV2	-	-
CASSPMGVTEAFF	TGTGCCAGCAGCCCCATGGGGGTCACTGAAGCTTTCTTT	TRBJ1-1	TRBV5-4	-	-
CASSLRPASYGYTF	TGTGCCAGCAGCCTCCGACCAGCATCCTATGGCTACACCTTC	TRBJ1-2	TRBV5-4	-	-
CASSVGLLAGGLNEQFF	TGTGCCAGCAGCGTAGGCTTGCTAGCGGGAGGGCTGAATGAGCAGTTCTTC	TRBJ2-1	TRBV9	TRBD2	-
CASSSGDYGYTF	TGTGCCAGCTCGTCAGGGGATTATGGCTACACCTTC	TRBJ1-2	TRBV6-6	-	few
CASSLTSGTPPDTQYF	TGCGCCAGCAGCTTGACTAGCGGGACTCCCCCAGATACGCAGTATTTT	TRBJ2-3	TRBV5-1	TRBD2	-
CASSSGVYSNQPQHF	TGTGCCAGCAGTTCTGGGGTTTACAGCAATCAGCCCCAGCATTTT	TRBJ1-5	TRBV6-6	-	few
CASSSPRGSGTSSRGELFF	TGCGCCAGCAGCTCCCCGAGGGGTTCCGGGACTTCCTCACGAGGGGAGCTGTTTTTT	TRBJ2-2	TRBV5-1	-	-
CASSVGLAGVSDGTQYF	TGTGCCAGCAGCGTAGGCCTAGCGGGAGTCAGTGATGGGACCCAGTACTTC	TRBJ2-5	TRBV9	TRBD2	-
CASSLESLDTGELFF	TGTGCCAGCAGCTTAGAGAGTTTAGACACCGGGGAGCTGTTTTTT	TRBJ2-2	TRBV13	-	-
CASSRAFNTDTQYF	TGCGCCAGCAGCCGGGCGTTTAACACAGATACGCAGTATTTT	TRBJ2-3	TRBV4-1	-	-
CATGATRDTEAFF	TGTGCCACCGGGGCCACGAGGGACACTGAAGCTTTCTTT	TRBJ1-1	TRBV19	-	-
CAWASKVLYSTDTQYF	TGTGCCTGGGCGAGTAAGGTTCTTTATAGCACAGATACGCAGTATTTT	TRBJ2-3	TRBV30	-	-
CSVESGNLVDEQFF	TGCAGCGTTGAGTCTGGGAACCTAGTGGATGAGCAGTTCTTC	TRBJ2-1	TRBV29-1	-	-
CASSVATGFNEKLFF	TGTGCCAGCAGCGTAGCTACAGGGTTTAATGAAAAGCTGTTTTTT	TRBJ1-4	TRBV9	-	-
CASTRAGGNTGELFF	TGCGCCAGCACGCGAGCGGGGGGGAACACCGGGGAGCTGTTTTTT	TRBJ2-2	TRBV10-1	TRBD2	-
CASSSWGANTEAFF	TGTGCCAGCAGCTCATGGGGGGCGAACACTGAAGCTTTCTTT	TRBJ1-1	TRBV7-9	-	once
CASSYYSNTEAFF	TGTGCCAGCAGTTACTATTCGAACACTGAAGCTTTCTTT	TRBJ1-1	TRBV6-5	-	-
CASSSLLAGVVGELFF	TGTGCCAGCAGCTCGCTACTAGCGGGAGTGGTCGGGGAGCTGTTTTTT	TRBJ2-2	TRBV11-3	TRBD2	-
CASSDQGYDQPQHF	TGTGCCAGCTCGGATCAGGGGTACGATCAGCCCCAGCATTTT	TRBJ1-5	TRBV18	-	-
CASSLGDLYEQYF	TGTGCCAGCAGTTTAGGGGACCTCTACGAGCAGTACTTC	TRBJ2-7	TRBV28	-	-
CASSLSGRASYNEQFF	TGCGCCAGCAGCTTGTCCGGGAGGGCCTCCTACAATGAGCAGTTCTTC	TRBJ2-1	TRBV5-1	TRBD2	-
CASSLPGGGGLAQYF	TGTGCCAGCAGCTTACCAGGCGGTGGCGGGTTGGCCCAGTACTTC	TRBJ2-5	TRBV7-9	-	once
CASSDGGSAGYTF	TGTGCCAGCAGCGACGGGGGTAGCGCTGGCTACACCTTC	TRBJ1-2	TRBV6-5	-	-
CASSLGTPYEQYF	TGTGCCAGCAGTTTAGGGACACCCTACGAGCAGTACTTC	TRBJ2-7	TRBV28	-	-
CASSEHLNIQYF	TGTGCCAGCAGTGAACATCTGAACATTCAGTACTTC	TRBJ2-4	TRBV2	-	-
CASRTVNTGELFF	TGTGCCAGTAGGACTGTGAACACCGGGGAGCTGTTTTTT	TRBJ2-2	TRBV18	-	-